This T cell receptor beta chain appears in the sequencing data of a study of lymphopenia after photon versus proton radiotherapy. Libraries were prepared by immunoSEQ multiplex PCR; TCRdb keeps only in-frame clonotypes and omits some of them. The table lists approximately 150,000 clones, 75% to 90% of them singletons. As for this clone: Its antigen is not known.

Study-wide findings and caveats: Authors raise, but do not show, better survival with proton therapy.

The CDR3 sequence is 15 residues long. V shed 5 bases, J shed 4 bases, and the junction held 9 bases outside the gene matches. Per germline, CDR1 SGHTA and CDR2 FQGNSA. The starting material was peripheral blood, obtained from a patient treated with photon-based radiotherapy. The TCR sequence derives from a man in his fifties or sixties with gastric cancer. The V gene is TRBV7-2, the J gene TRBJ1-1; TRBD1 aligns across 8 bases. In nucleotides, the CDR3 is TGTGCCAGCAGCGACCAGGGGGCGTTAGGCACTGAAGCTTTCTTT. This translates into CASSDQGALGTEAFF.